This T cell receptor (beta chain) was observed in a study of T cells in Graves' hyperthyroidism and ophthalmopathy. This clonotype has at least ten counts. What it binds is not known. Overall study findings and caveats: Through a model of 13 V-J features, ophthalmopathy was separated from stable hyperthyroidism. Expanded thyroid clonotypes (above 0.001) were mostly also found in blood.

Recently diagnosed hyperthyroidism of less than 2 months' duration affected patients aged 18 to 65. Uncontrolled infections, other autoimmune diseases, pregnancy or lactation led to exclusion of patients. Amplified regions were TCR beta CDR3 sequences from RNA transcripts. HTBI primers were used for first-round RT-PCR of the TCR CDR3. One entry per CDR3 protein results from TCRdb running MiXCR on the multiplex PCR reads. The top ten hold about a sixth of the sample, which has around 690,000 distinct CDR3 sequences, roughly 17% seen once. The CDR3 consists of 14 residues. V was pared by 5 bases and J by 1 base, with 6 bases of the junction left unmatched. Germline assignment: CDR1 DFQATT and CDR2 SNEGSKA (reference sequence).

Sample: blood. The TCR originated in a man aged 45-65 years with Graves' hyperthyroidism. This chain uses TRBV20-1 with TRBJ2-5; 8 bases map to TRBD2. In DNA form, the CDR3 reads TGCAGTGCTGGAGGGACTAGAAGCCAAGAGACCCAGTACTTC. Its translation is CSAGGTRSQETQYF.